One sample yielded the 25 T cell receptor beta chains listed below, sequenced in a study of cytomegalovirus exposure and HLA in healthy donors. The PCR had 60 Vbeta and 13 Jbeta primers. The protocol was immunoSEQ multiplex PCR, while the TCRdb copy is restricted to in-frame clones and leaves out a portion. The data show a few hundred thousand clones, approximately 68% seen once. What was sequenced was PBMCs. These receptors were taken from a woman aged 25 to 45 in good health and CMV-seronegative.

A few counts support this clone. V and J are TRBV4-1 and TRBJ2-3, with D maybe TRBD2 (5 bases). The CDR3 consists of 14 residues. V lost 6 bases, J lost 3 bases, and 13 bases lay in between. Germline V gene data show CDR1 as MGHRA and CDR2 as YSYEKL. The DNA of the CDR3 is TGCGCCAGCAGTTTGTTGTCGGGGACAGATACGCAGTATTTT. It codes for CASSLLSGTDTQYF.

Only a few counts were recorded for this clone. This rearrangement joins TRBV18 to TRBJ1-2; D is uncertain. Germline V gene sequence: CDR1 KGHSH, CDR2 LQKENI. Deletions cut 1 base from V and 6 bases from J, with 15 bases between. The CDR3 sequence is 15 residues long. The CDR3 loop reads CASSPRGGELNGYTF. The DNA of the CDR3 is TGTGCCAGCTCACCACGAGGAGGAGAGTTGAATGGCTACACCTTC.

This clone turned up a few times. This chain connects TRBV14 to TRBJ2-5; TRBD2 aligns across 8 bases. The end of the DNA aligns better with TRBJ2-7, so the J call may be wrong. The CDR3 loop spans 15 amino acids. Germline CDR1 SGHDN, CDR2 FVKESK. The CDR3 DNA reads as TGTGCCAGCAGCCAAGAAAGAGGACTAGCTCCCGAGCAGTACTTC. Its protein product is CASSQERGLAPEQYF.

The chain joins TRBV29-1 to TRBJ2-6; 8 bases align to TRBD1. Germline V gene data show CDR1 as SQVTM and CDR2 as ANQGSEA. The CDR3 extends over 15 amino acids. V lost 4 bases and J lost 6; bases outside the gene matches: 8. The CDR3 nucleotides are TGCAGCGTTGTAGGACAGGGTACCGAGGCCAACGTCCTGACTTTC. It is translated as CSVVGQGTEANVLTF.

CDR3 loop: CASSSERFNYGYTF. The CDR3 DNA reads TGTGCCAGCAGCTCCGAGAGGTTTAACTATGGCTACACCTTC. The gene calls are TRBV5-5 and TRBJ1-2; D ambiguous. CDR3 length: 14 amino acids. Trimming removed 3 bases at V and 1 base at J, with 10 bases between. The germline V gene has CDR1 SGHKS and CDR2 YYEKEE (reference sequence).

This clone was observed a handful of times. The chain joins TRBV5-4 to TRBJ1-2, with a weak D call TRBD1 (5 bases). Germline loops: CDR1 SGHNT, CDR2 YYREEE (reference sequence). The CDR3 loop spans 14 amino acids. Trimming removed 2 bases from V and 2 bases from J, with 10 bases in between. The CDR3 nucleotides are TGTGCCAGCAGCTTCCCGGGGGAAAACTATGGCTACACCTTC. Translated, it gives CASSFPGENYGYTF.

V is TRBV5-5 and J is TRBJ2-2; 7 nucleotides align to TRBD1. This CDR3 comprises 16 residues. Germline V gene sequence: CDR1 SGHKS, CDR2 YYEKEE (reference sequence). V shed 7 bases, J shed 1 base, and the junction held 10 bases outside the gene matches. This chain's CDR3 is CASGIQGPLNTGELFF. In nucleotides, the CDR3 is TGTGCCAGCGGGATACAGGGGCCCTTGAACACCGGGGAGCTGTTTTTT.

With respect to this clone: Other DNA sequences in this specimen translate into the identical CDR3. The rearrangement joins TRBV5-4 to TRBJ2-5; maybe TRBD2 (6 bases). Between the trimmed V and J ends, which lost 2 bases and 4 bases, there was a span of 9 bases. The CDR3 runs to 13 residues. CDR1 is SGHNT, CDR2 YYREEE, per germline (reference sequence). The CDR3 sequence: CASSLRGGETQYF. In DNA form, the CDR3 reads TGTGCCAGCAGCTTACGGGGAGGAGAGACCCAGTACTTC.

Of note for this clone: An end of the junction does not agree with germline; a read error may underlie this. The chain recombines TRBV7-7 with TRBJ1-1, with D tentatively TRBD1 (6 bases). This CDR3 contains 16 residues. Germline lookup yields CDR1 SSHAT and CDR2 FNYEAQ (reference sequence). CDR3 amino acids: CASSLGRVRGRTEAFF. The CDR3, as DNA: TGTGCTAGCAGCTTAGGACGAGTCAGGGGTAGGACTGAAGCTTTCTTT.

V and J are TRBV25-1 and TRBJ1-5; 7 bases match TRBD1. CDR1 is MGHDK and CDR2 is SYGVNS in the germline V gene. The CDR3 has 15 residues. V was pared by 6 bases and J by 3 bases, with 8 bases of the junction left unmatched. Here the CDR3 DNA reads TGTGCCAGCAGCGGAATGACAGGGTCCAATCAGCCCCAGCATTTT. Protein sequence: CASSGMTGSNQPQHF.

The rearrangement links TRBV7-3 to TRBJ1-1; 7 bases agree with TRBD1. The germline gives CDR1 SGHTA, CDR2 FQGTGA. V lost 6 bases and J lost 9; bases outside the gene matches: 10. The CDR3 spans 13 residues. As DNA, the CDR3 is TGTGCCAGCAGTCTGGGTCCGGGACAGAAAGCTTTCTTT. Amino acids: CASSLGPGQKAFF.

The rearrangement links TRBV5-1 to TRBJ2-7, with a tentative D call TRBD2 (6 bases). Deletions cut 2 bases from V and 3 bases from J, with 12 bases between. Germline CDR1 reads SGHRS; CDR2 reads YFSETQ. The CDR3 consists of 14 residues. The CDR3 protein is CASSFVGGSYEQYF. DNA for the CDR3: TGCGCCAGCAGCTTCGTGGGAGGAAGCTACGAGCAGTACTTC.

The chain is built from TRBV10-1 and TRBJ2-2; the D is unclear. Trimming shortened V by 2 bases and J by 4 bases, and 5 bases separated the two germline ends. This CDR3 spans 13 amino acids. Germline V lookup: CDR1 WNHNN, CDR2 SYGVQD (reference sequence). In DNA, the CDR3 is TGCGCCAGCAGTGAGACAACCACCGGGGAGCTGTTTTTT. This translates into CASSETTTGELFF.

By sample share, this clone is medium-sized. This chain joins TRBV9 and TRBJ2-5, with 7 bases matching TRBD2. Germline V CDR1 and CDR2: SGDLS, YYNGEE. Trimming cost V 4 bases and J 5 bases; bases outside gene matches: 8. This CDR3 spans 14 amino acids. CDR3 sequence: CASSSGEGDETQYF. Written as DNA, the CDR3 is TGTGCCAGCAGCTCCGGGGAGGGAGACGAGACCCAGTACTTC. Combining the CDR3 with reference TRBV9 and TRBJ2-5 gives the whole variable domain DSGVTQTPKHLITATGQRVTLRCSPRSGDLSVYWYQQSLDQGLQFLIQYYNGEERAKGNILERFSAQQFPDLHSELNLSSLELGDSALYFCASSSGEGDETQYFGPGTRLLVL.

This clone was detected once. This chain uses TRBV7-9 with TRBJ1-1, with D unresolved. Trimming removed 5 bases from V and 3 bases from J, with 7 bases in between. CDR3 size: 12 residues. Germline CDR1 SEHNR, CDR2 FQNEAQ (reference sequence). CDR3 in DNA: TGTGCCAGCAGCCCCGGGTACACTGAAGCTTTCTTT. It is translated as CASSPGYTEAFF.

The chain joins TRBV5-1 to TRBJ2-2; the match to TRBD1 covers 7 bases. The CDR3 is made up of 14 amino acids. CDR1 is SGHRS and CDR2 is YFSETQ in the germline V gene. V lost 3 bases and J lost 6; bases outside the gene matches: 5. The CDR3: CASSSHRGAGELFF. For the CDR3, the DNA is TGCGCCAGCAGCTCCCACAGGGGCGCCGGGGAGCTGTTTTTT.

This clone was seen a single time. The chain employs TRBV6-5 and TRBJ1-1, with a possible D match to TRBD1 (5 bases). Germline V CDR1 and CDR2: MNHEY, SVGAGI. The CDR3 is 14 residues long. The ends were cut back, 0 bases at V and 4 bases at J, with 9 bases in the middle. The CDR3 is CASSYSQTATEAFF. The CDR3 nucleotides read TGTGCCAGCAGTTACTCGCAGACAGCCACTGAAGCTTTCTTT.

This clone was recorded once. The V gene is TRBV9, the J gene TRBJ2-1; the match to TRBD2 covers 7 bases. Germline loops: CDR1 SGDLS, CDR2 YYNGEE. The CDR3 runs to 20 residues. Unmatched junction bases numbered 15, after V lost 0 bases and J lost 0 bases. CDR3 bases: TGTGCCAGCAGCGTAGAAGCTAGCGGTAGTTTGATAAGCTCCTACAATGAGCAGTTCTTC. Protein: CASSVEASGSLISSYNEQFF.

The chain joins TRBV5-4 to TRBJ2-3; possible D gene TRBD1, 6 bases. This CDR3 has 13 amino acids. The germline CDR1 and CDR2 sequences are SGHNT and YYREEE (reference sequence). V shed 2 bases and J shed 6 bases, with 10 bases lying between them. Written as DNA, the CDR3 is TGTGCCAGCAGCTTAGGGGGATCGGATACGCAGTATTTT. This codes for CASSLGGSDTQYF.

This chain links TRBV7-3 with TRBJ2-1; 12 bases agree with TRBD2. The CDR3 contains 17 residues. V was pared by 5 bases and J by 4 bases, with 9 bases of the junction left unmatched. Germline loops: CDR1 SGHTA, CDR2 FQGTGA. Here the CDR3 DNA reads TGTGCCAGCAGCAAACTAGCGGGGGGCCCCAGATACAATGAGCAGTTCTTC. It specifies CASSKLAGGPRYNEQFF.

This clone was counted a single time. This chain links TRBV9 with TRBJ2-5; 7 bases line up with TRBD2. Germline CDR1 is SGDLS and CDR2 is YYNGEE. The CDR3 sequence is 15 residues long. J lost 4 bases, V lost 0 bases, and 6 bases had no gene match. The CDR3 sequence is CASSVGLADIETQYF. The DNA for the CDR3 is TGTGCCAGCAGCGTAGGCCTAGCGGACATAGAGACCCAGTACTTC.

The V gene is TRBV5-4, the J gene TRBJ2-1; no clear D. The V gene lost 2 bases and the J gene lost 3 bases, with 15 bases spanning the gap. This CDR3 spans 16 amino acids. The germline V gene encodes CDR1 SGHNT and CDR2 YYREEE (reference sequence). The CDR3 DNA follows: TGTGCCAGCAGCTTAGATACAGAGATCCTCTACAATGAGCAGTTCTTC. This gives the protein CASSLDTEILYNEQFF.

The chain joins TRBV19 to TRBJ1-4, with 9 bases lining up with TRBD1. The V gene end was trimmed by 5 bases and the J gene end by 6 bases; junction bases not matched to a gene: 4. Germline CDR1 and CDR2: LNHDA and SQIVND (reference sequence). The CDR3 covers 14 residues. CDR3 bases: TGTGCCAGTAGTGTGACAGGGGGGGATGAAAAACTGTTTTTT. Translating it yields CASSVTGGDEKLFF. The variable domain in full, completed from reference TRBV19 and TRBJ1-4, reads DGGITQSPKYLFRKEGQNVTLSCEQNLNHDAMYWYRQDPGQGLRLIYYSQIVNDFQKGDIAEGYSVSREKKESFPLTVTSAQKNPTAFYLCASSVTGGDEKLFFGSGTQLSVL.

Points on this clone: The sample carries other DNA sequences with the same CDR3. CDR3: CASSYEGTEAFF. The CDR3, as DNA: TGTGCCAGCAGTTACGAGGGCACTGAAGCTTTCTTT. The chain carries TRBV6-6 and TRBJ1-1; D remains unclear. This CDR3 is built from 12 residues. CDR1 is MNHNY and CDR2 is SVGAGI in the germline V gene (reference sequence). V dropped 2 bases and J dropped 4 bases, with 5 bases sitting between them.

V gene TRBV29-1 combines with J gene TRBJ1-5; 8 positions match TRBD1. The CDR3 loop spans 13 amino acids. J was trimmed by 6 bases and V by 5 bases; bases with no gene match: 6. The germline V gene encodes CDR1 SQVTM and CDR2 ANQGSEA. In DNA, the CDR3 is TGCAGCGTTCAACAGGGGGAGGCTCAGCCCCAGCATTTT. This gives the protein CSVQQGEAQPQHF.